A selection of T cell receptor beta chains follows, all from one sample in a study of early T cells in non-severe SARS-CoV-2 infection. TCRdb used MiXCR to reprocess the 5' RACE reads, holding one entry per CDR3 protein. The data contain approximately 65,000 distinct CDR3 sequences, 9.5% to 13% of them seen just once; the ten biggest clones take up 5.5% to 7%. Sequencing input: whole blood. The receptor set was obtained from an adult who was a healthcare worker with PCR-confirmed SARS-CoV-2 infection or an uninfected control (not recorded which). Each CDR3 is given with its conserved first and last residue. A D gene is named only where the DNA matches it firmly. Expanded clones are given a class, and other clones once, few, many or no size at all.

V gene	J gene	clone size	D gene	CDR3 protein	CDR3 DNA
TRBV7-9	TRBJ2-1	.	.	CASSPRASNEQFF	TGTGCCAGCAGCCCGCGGGCCTCTAATGAGCAGTTCTTC
TRBV4-1	TRBJ2-5	.	TRBD1	CASSLRDRNQETQYF	TGCGCCAGCAGCCTCCGGGACAGAAACCAAGAGACCCAGTACTTC
TRBV11-2	TRBJ2-1	few	.	CASSFTGTSYNEQFF	TGTGCCAGCAGTTTTACCGGGACCTCCTACAATGAGCAGTTCTTC
TRBV11-2	TRBJ2-7	few	.	CASSLAKSSYEQYF	TGTGCCAGCAGCTTAGCCAAGAGCTCCTACGAGCAGTACTTC
TRBV10-3	TRBJ1-1	few	.	CAISPLTEGTEAFF	TGTGCCATCAGCCCATTAACCGAGGGGACTGAAGCTTTCTTT
TRBV7-6	TRBJ2-7	few	.	CASSPQAAGAYEQYF	TGTGCCAGCAGCCCCCAAGCTGCCGGGGCCTACGAGCAGTACTTC
TRBV20-1	TRBJ2-3	many	.	CSARGGGYADTQYF	TGCAGTGCTAGAGGCGGGGGCTACGCAGATACGCAGTATTTT
TRBV20-1	TRBJ2-1	many	TRBD2	CSARDRRLADNEQFF	TGCAGTGCTAGAGATCGCAGACTAGCCGACAATGAGCAGTTCTTC
TRBV20-1	TRBJ1-2	few	.	CSATHRVIRGGYTF	TGCAGTGCTACCCACAGGGTTATTAGGGGTGGCTACACCTTC
TRBV5-5	TRBJ2-1	many	TRBD2	CASSFSSGSRGEQFF	TGTGCCAGCAGCTTTTCTAGCGGGAGTCGGGGTGAGCAGTTCTTC
TRBV27	TRBJ2-5	few	.	CASSVDRRYETQYF	TGTGCCAGCAGCGTCGACAGGAGATACGAGACCCAGTACTTC
TRBV20-1	TRBJ2-5	many	.	CSARGSSYDSETQYF	TGCAGTGCTAGAGGGTCTAGTTACGATTCGGAGACCCAGTACTTC
TRBV19	TRBJ2-5	.	TRBD1	CASSITGGQETQYF	TGTGCCAGTAGTATCACAGGGGGTCAAGAGACCCAGTACTTC
TRBV5-1	TRBJ2-5	many	.	CASSFGGQETQYF	TGTGCCAGCAGCTTCGGGGGCCAAGAGACCCAGTACTTC
TRBV20-1	TRBJ2-7	few	.	CSARRQGKPYEQYF	TGCAGTGCTAGGCGGCAGGGTAAACCCTACGAGCAGTACTTC
TRBV28	TRBJ1-5	many	TRBD1	CASAQGIGNQPQHF	TGTGCCAGCGCACAGGGGATCGGCAATCAGCCCCAGCATTTT
TRBV20-1	TRBJ2-1	many	TRBD2	CSASETSGDYNEQFF	TGCAGTGCTAGTGAGACTAGCGGGGACTACAATGAGCAGTTCTTC
TRBV28	TRBJ2-3	.	TRBD2	CASSPTSGRAGTDTQYF	TGTGCCAGCAGTCCTACTAGCGGGAGGGCCGGTACAGATACGCAGTATTTT
TRBV3-1	TRBJ2-1	few	.	CASSLSLGNLQFF	TGTGCCAGCAGCCTTTCTCTCGGGAATTTGCAGTTCTTC
TRBV6-6	TRBJ2-1	.	.	CASSYSGGGGYEQFF	TGTGCCAGCAGTTACTCCGGGGGAGGAGGGTATGAGCAGTTCTTC
TRBV2	TRBJ2-5	.	TRBD2	CASSRNSGRATETQYF	TGTGCCAGCAGTCGGAATAGCGGGAGGGCCACAGAGACCCAGTACTTC